A single sample gave rise to the 24 T cell receptor beta chains below, sequenced in a study of OX40 agonist ivuxolimab in advanced cancers. Measured with immunoSEQ multiplex PCR; TCRdb has only the in-frame clones, and not every one. The data hold 45,000 to 50,000 clones, with about nine tenths observed a single time. The specimen was CD4+ or CD8+ T cells sorted from blood, collected in a trial of the OX40 agonist ivuxolimab. Receptors originate from an adult with an advanced solid tumor such as melanoma, head and neck, liver or kidney cancer.

This chain joins TRBV7-8 and TRBJ2-7; 9 bases are a match to TRBD1. The V gene's germline CDR1 is SGHVS and CDR2 FQNEAQ. The V segment lost 2 bases and the J segment 2 bases; nucleotides outside the gene matches: 4. The CDR3 covers 15 residues. The CDR3 DNA is TGTGCCAGCAGCTTACGGGGGACAGGGCCCTACGAGCAGTACTTC. Protein sequence: CASSLRGTGPYEQYF.

This chain connects TRBV5-8 to TRBJ1-5, with no clear D. The germline V gene encodes CDR1 SGHTS and CDR2 YDEGEE. The length of the CDR3 is 16 residues. Trimming took off 0 bases at V and 0 bases at J, with 10 bases between the two ends. In nucleotides, the CDR3 is TGTGCCAGCAGCTTGGCAAACGCCTATAGCAATCAGCCCCAGCATTTT. Its translation: CASSLANAYSNQPQHF. The full variable domain, rest sourced from reference TRBV5-8 and TRBJ1-5, is EAGVTQSPTHLIKTRGQQATLRCSPISGHTSVYWYQQALGLGLQFLLWYDEGEERNRGNFPPRFSGRQFPNYSSELNVNALELEDSALYLCASSLANAYSNQPQHFGDGTRLSIL.

Only one count was recorded for this clone. The V and J genes are TRBV13 and TRBJ2-1; 7 bases are a match to TRBD2. CDR1 is PRHDT, CDR2 FYEKMQ, per germline (reference sequence). Unmatched junction bases numbered 5, after V lost 1 base and J lost 8 bases. CDR3 length: 14 amino acids. CDR3 nucleotide sequence: TGTGCCAGCAGCTTAGCCTTGACTAGCCATGAGCAGTTCTTC. It is translated as CASSLALTSHEQFF.

The chain recombines TRBV27 with TRBJ2-7; D is uncertain. Trimming stripped 8 bases from V and 3 bases from J, with 14 bases between. The CDR3 is 13 amino acids. Germline V gives CDR1 MNHEY, CDR2 SMNVEV (reference sequence). CDR3 loop: CASALGSRYEQYF. The CDR3, as DNA: TGTGCCAGCGCTTTGGGTTCTCGCTACGAGCAGTACTTC.

This chain joins TRBV13 and TRBJ2-1; D is undetermined. CDR3 length: 11 residues. Germline assignment: CDR1 PRHDT and CDR2 FYEKMQ (reference sequence). The ends were cut back, 2 bases at V and 8 bases at J, with 4 bases in the middle. CDR3 sequence: CASSLLDEQFF. The CDR3 DNA sequence: TGTGCCAGCAGCTTATTGGATGAGCAGTTCTTC. The variable domain in full, with the rest retrieved from reference TRBV13 and TRBJ2-1, is AAGVIQSPRHLIKEKRETATLKCYPIPRHDTVYWYQQGPGQDPQFLISFYEKMQSDKGSIPDRFSAQQFSDYHSELNMSSLELGDSALYFCASSLLDEQFFGPGTRLTVL.

J is TRBJ2-1 and V is TRBV19; 9 nucleotides align to TRBD1. V lost 3 bases, J lost 5 bases, and 5 bases stayed unmatched. CDR1 and CDR2 from the germline V gene are LNHDA and SQIVND (reference sequence). The CDR3 consists of 15 residues. CDR3 DNA: TGTGCCAGTAGTATTTCGGACAGGGGACACAATGAGCAGTTCTTC. Its translation is CASSISDRGHNEQFF.

This rearrangement joins TRBV27 to TRBJ2-5; D gene ambiguous. The J call may be wrong; the DNA end is better matched by TRBJ2-7. The germline gives CDR1 MNHEY, CDR2 SMNVEV (reference sequence). There are 17 residues in the CDR3. This chain's CDR3 is CASSFRRKASTSYEQYF. Written as DNA, the CDR3 is TGTGCCAGCAGTTTTAGAAGGAAGGCATCCACGAGCTACGAGCAGTACTTC.

The chain carries TRBV28 and TRBJ1-4; TRBD1 might be the D (5 bases). V was shortened by 4 bases and J by 8 bases, with 14 bases between the two germline ends. CDR1 and CDR2 (germline): MDHEN, SYDVKM. The length of the CDR3 is 14 residues. CDR3 residues: CASSWGGIEEKLFF. CDR3 DNA sequence: TGTGCCAGCAGTTGGGGGGGGATTGAAGAAAAACTGTTTTTT.

The chain has TRBV7-9 and TRBJ2-7, with D perhaps TRBD2 (6 bases). V dropped 9 bases and J dropped 4 bases, with 22 bases sitting between them. The germline V gene encodes CDR1 SEHNR and CDR2 FQNEAQ (reference sequence). The CDR3 has 15 amino acids. The CDR3 loop is CARSKSGEKRYEQYF. DNA for the CDR3: TGTGCCAGGTCCAAATCGGGGGAGAAGAGGTACGAGCAGTACTTC.

V usage is TRBV28 and J usage is TRBJ2-5, with D possibly matching TRBD2 (6 bases). Germline V gene sequence: CDR1 MDHEN, CDR2 SYDVKM. The CDR3 spans 12 residues. Trimming removed 7 bases from V and 9 bases from J, with 15 bases in between. DNA for the CDR3: TGTGCCAGCACCCCCGGGACTGGGGCCCAGTACTTC. Its protein product is CASTPGTGAQYF. The full variable domain, in which reference TRBV28 and TRBJ2-5 provide the parts outside the CDR3, is DVKVTQSSRYLVKRTGEKVFLECVQDMDHENMFWYRQDPGLGLRLIYFSYDVKMKEKGDIPEGYSVSREKKERFSLILESASTNQTSMYLCASTPGTGAQYFGPGTRLLVL.

The chain employs TRBV4-1 and TRBJ2-7; D unresolved. Per the germline V gene, CDR1 is MGHRA and CDR2 is YSYEKL. There are 13 residues in the CDR3. V was shortened by 1 base and J by 2 bases, with 6 bases between the two germline ends. CDR3: CASSQVGAYEQYF. The DNA for the CDR3 is TGCGCCAGCAGCCAAGTAGGAGCCTACGAGCAGTACTTC.

The CDR3 reads CASSLAGGLTDTQYF. Written as DNA, the CDR3 is TGTGCCAGCAGTCTAGCGGGGGGTCTCACAGATACGCAGTATTTT. V usage is TRBV6-5 and J usage is TRBJ2-3, with 11 bases fitting TRBD2. The CDR3 runs to 15 residues. The V and J ends lost 5 bases and 2 bases, in that order; junction bases with no gene match: 3. The germline CDR1 and CDR2 sequences are MNHEY and SVGAGI.

This chain uses TRBV19 with TRBJ2-3, with D possibly matching TRBD2 (6 bases). Germline V gene sequence: CDR1 LNHDA, CDR2 SQIVND (reference sequence). V shed 4 bases and J shed 5 bases, with 13 bases lying between them. CDR3 length equals 14 residues. The chain's CDR3 is CASSNTGVIDTQYF. In DNA form, the CDR3 reads TGTGCCAGTAGTAATACGGGGGTCATAGATACGCAGTATTTT.

This clone was seen a few times. The CDR3 here is CASFDIRNTEAFF. DNA for the CDR3: TGTGCCAGCTTTGACATCAGGAACACTGAAGCTTTCTTT. The chain combines TRBV28 with TRBJ1-1; D is undetermined. Trimming shortened V by 8 bases and J by 1 base, and 11 bases separated the two germline ends. The germline gives CDR1 MDHEN, CDR2 SYDVKM. The CDR3 runs 13 residues. The full variable domain, completed using reference TRBV28 and TRBJ1-1, is DVKVTQSSRYLVKRTGEKVFLECVQDMDHENMFWYRQDPGLGLRLIYFSYDVKMKEKGDIPEGYSVSREKKERFSLILESASTNQTSMYLCASFDIRNTEAFFGQGTRLTVV.

V usage is TRBV7-9 and J usage is TRBJ1-6; tentative D call: TRBD1 (6 bases). From germline, CDR1 is SEHNR and CDR2 FQNEAQ (reference sequence). The ends were cut back, 4 bases at V and 7 bases at J, with 14 bases in the middle. The CDR3 consists of 15 residues. DNA of the CDR3: TGTGCCAGCAGCTCCTCCGCAGGGGTGAATTCACCCCTCCACTTT. It encodes CASSSSAGVNSPLHF.

The J gene is TRBJ2-1, the V gene TRBV7-9; D not resolved. V was pared by 5 bases and J by 6 bases, with 23 bases between. The CDR3 consists of 17 residues. CDR1 and CDR2 (germline): SEHNR, FQNEAQ (reference sequence). This CDR3 reads CASSPDDLGRRFNEQFF. CDR3 in DNA: TGTGCCAGCAGCCCTGACGACTTGGGTCGCCGCTTCAATGAGCAGTTCTTC.

The chain has TRBV28 and TRBJ1-1; D possibly corresponds to TRBD1 (5 bases). The CDR3 covers 14 residues. The V gene lost 6 bases and the J gene lost 0 bases, with 11 bases spanning the gap. CDR1 and CDR2 from the germline V gene are MDHEN and SYDVKM. This CDR3 is CASRRPGLNTEAFF. The DNA for the CDR3 is TGTGCCAGCAGGCGTCCGGGACTGAACACTGAAGCTTTCTTT.

A single count supports this clone. This rearrangement joins TRBV6-5 to TRBJ1-5, with no clear D. Germline V lookup: CDR1 MNHEY, CDR2 SVGAGI. The V gene lost 4 bases and the J gene lost 0 bases, with 7 bases spanning the gap. The CDR3 is 14 amino acids. CDR3 in DNA: TGTGCCAGCAGTTTGCCAGGTAGCAATCAGCCCCAGCATTTT. Translating gives CASSLPGSNQPQHF.

The V and J genes are TRBV30 and TRBJ2-3, with a weak D call TRBD1 (5 bases). Germline CDR1 is GTSNPN and CDR2 is SVGIG (reference sequence). Trimming removed 0 bases at V and 0 bases at J, with 10 bases between. The length of the CDR3 is 15 residues. As DNA, the CDR3 is TGTGCCTGGAGTGTAGGCAGGGCTAGCACAGATACGCAGTATTTT. Translated: CAWSVGRASTDTQYF.

The rearrangement links TRBV7-6 to TRBJ2-1; D possibly corresponds to TRBD2 (5 bases). The CDR3 runs to 12 residues. V was shortened by 3 bases and J by 7 bases, with 7 bases between the two germline ends. Germline V CDR1 and CDR2: SGHVS, FNYEAQ. In DNA, the CDR3 is TGTGCCAGCAGCTTGGGAGTTAATGAGCAGTTCTTC. Encoded protein: CASSLGVNEQFF.

The chain is built from TRBV25-1 and TRBJ2-1; 9 positions match TRBD1. The CDR3 is 13 amino acids. V dropped 2 bases and J dropped 9; count of bases not matched to a gene: 2. CDR1 and CDR2 (germline): MGHDK, SYGVNS. The CDR3 DNA reads as TGTGCCAGCAGTGAACAGACAGGGGGTGAGCAGTTCTTC. Amino acid sequence: CASSEQTGGEQFF. Variable domain in full (rest from reference TRBV25-1 and TRBJ2-1): EADIYQTPRYLVIGTGKKITLECSQTMGHDKMYWYQQDPGMELHLIHYSYGVNSTEKGDLSSESTVSRIRTEHFPLTLESARPSHTSQYLCASSEQTGGEQFFGPGTRLTVL.

This chain links TRBV27 with TRBJ1-5; possibly TRBD1 for D (6 bases). The CDR3 sequence is 16 residues long. The germline V and J ends were trimmed by 3 bases and 0 bases, with 12 bases remaining between them. CDR1 is MNHEY and CDR2 is SMNVEV in the germline V gene (reference sequence). DNA for the CDR3: TGTGCCAGCAGTTTCGGAGCAGGGGATAGCAATCAGCCCCAGCATTTT. This codes for CASSFGAGDSNQPQHF.

The V and J genes are TRBV9 and TRBJ2-2, with 9 bases fitting TRBD2. The junction had 13 bases not matched to a gene; V was cut back by 4 bases and J by 6 bases. This CDR3 comprises 17 residues. Germline assignment: CDR1 SGDLS and CDR2 YYNGEE. The CDR3, as DNA: TGTGCCAGCAGCTCCCCTGGCGGACTAGCGTATTCCGGGGAGCTGTTTTTT. It is translated as CASSSPGGLAYSGELFF.

The chain uses TRBV21-1 and TRBJ2-3; the table calls TRBD2, which could not be checked here. TRBV21-1 is a listed pseudogene. This CDR3 region has 17 residues. CDR3 DNA: TGTGCCAGCAGCAATAATAGCGGGAGGGCCTCGGCAGATACGCAGTATTTT. This codes for CASSNNSGRASADTQYF.